The count of the clone carrying this T cell receptor (beta chain) is one. In the original processing: Amplifying reference gene primers gave estimates of nucleated cell counts. Using immunoSEQ multiplex PCR, the repertoire was profiled, and TCRdb retains in-frame clones only, with some absent. The V and J calls and clone size are taken from that table; D and trimming were inferred from the DNA. The sample has hundreds of thousands of clones, around nine tenths seen once. Per germline, CDR1 SGHDT and CDR2 YYEEEE. Trimming cost V 2 bases and J 3 bases, with 12 bases left between them. This CDR3 spans 16 amino acids. These data are taken from a study of blood T cell repertoires in COVID-19. Clinical history as reported by participants underpinned cohort assignment. People in the exposed group encountered a COVID-19 case within 2 weeks before entering the study.

The sequencing input was PBMCs or T cells enriched from blood (not recorded which). The genes are TRBV5-6 and TRBJ1-6; D gene ambiguous. This sequence originates from a woman aged 45-60 years who had been exposed to COVID-19. The CDR3 loop is CASSFLLTNYNSPLHF. DNA of the CDR3: TGTGCCAGCAGCTTTTTGTTAACTAACTATAATTCACCCCTCCACTTT.